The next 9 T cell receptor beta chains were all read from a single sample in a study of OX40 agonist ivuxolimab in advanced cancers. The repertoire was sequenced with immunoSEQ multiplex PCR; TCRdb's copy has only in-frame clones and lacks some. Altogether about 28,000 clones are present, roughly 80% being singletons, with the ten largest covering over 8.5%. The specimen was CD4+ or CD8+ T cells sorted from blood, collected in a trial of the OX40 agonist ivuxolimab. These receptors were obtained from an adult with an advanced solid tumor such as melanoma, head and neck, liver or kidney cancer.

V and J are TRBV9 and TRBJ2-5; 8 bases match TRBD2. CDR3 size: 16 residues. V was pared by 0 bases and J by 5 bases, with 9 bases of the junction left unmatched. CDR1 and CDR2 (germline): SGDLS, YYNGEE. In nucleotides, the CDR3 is TGTGCCAGCAGCGTAGATAGCGGGGTAGTGCGGGAGACCCAGTACTTC. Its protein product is CASSVDSGVVRETQYF.

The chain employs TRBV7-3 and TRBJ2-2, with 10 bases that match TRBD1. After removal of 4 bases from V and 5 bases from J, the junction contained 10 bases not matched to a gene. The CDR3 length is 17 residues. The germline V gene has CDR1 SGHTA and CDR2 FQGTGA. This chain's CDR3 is CASSSWYRQGATGELFF. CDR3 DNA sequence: TGTGCCAGCAGCTCTTGGTACCGACAGGGGGCGACCGGGGAGCTGTTTTTT.

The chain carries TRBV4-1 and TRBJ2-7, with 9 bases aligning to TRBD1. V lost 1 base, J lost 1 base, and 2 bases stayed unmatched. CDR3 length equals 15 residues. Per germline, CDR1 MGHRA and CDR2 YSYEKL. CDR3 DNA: TGCGCCAGCAGCCAAGGTGGACAGGGGTCCTACGAGCAGTACTTC. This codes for CASSQGGQGSYEQYF.

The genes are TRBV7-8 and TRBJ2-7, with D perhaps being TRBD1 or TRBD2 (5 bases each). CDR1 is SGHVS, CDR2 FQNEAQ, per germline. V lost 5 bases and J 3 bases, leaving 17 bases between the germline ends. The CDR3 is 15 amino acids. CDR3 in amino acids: CASSDGIPGNYEQYF. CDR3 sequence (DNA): TGTGCCAGCAGCGACGGGATCCCAGGGAACTACGAGCAGTACTTC.

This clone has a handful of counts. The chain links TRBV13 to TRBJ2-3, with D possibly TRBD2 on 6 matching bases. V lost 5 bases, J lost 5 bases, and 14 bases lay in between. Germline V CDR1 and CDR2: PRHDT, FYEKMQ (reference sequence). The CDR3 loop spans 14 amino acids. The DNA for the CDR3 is TGTGCCAGCAGCCCAGGAGGGGAGCAAGATACGCAGTATTTT. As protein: CASSPGGEQDTQYF.

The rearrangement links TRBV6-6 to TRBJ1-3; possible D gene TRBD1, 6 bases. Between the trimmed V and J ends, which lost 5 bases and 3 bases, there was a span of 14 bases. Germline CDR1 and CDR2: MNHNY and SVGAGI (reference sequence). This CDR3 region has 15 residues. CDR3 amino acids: CASSNARGSGNTIYF. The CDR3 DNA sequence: TGTGCCAGCAGTAACGCGAGGGGGAGTGGAAACACCATATATTTT.

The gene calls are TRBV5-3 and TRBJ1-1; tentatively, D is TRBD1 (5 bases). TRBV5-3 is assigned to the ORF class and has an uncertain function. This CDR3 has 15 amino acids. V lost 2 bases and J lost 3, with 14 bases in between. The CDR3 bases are TGTGCCAGAAGCTTCTTTGGGGGTTTGGACACTGAAGCTTTCTTT. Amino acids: CARSFFGGLDTEAFF.

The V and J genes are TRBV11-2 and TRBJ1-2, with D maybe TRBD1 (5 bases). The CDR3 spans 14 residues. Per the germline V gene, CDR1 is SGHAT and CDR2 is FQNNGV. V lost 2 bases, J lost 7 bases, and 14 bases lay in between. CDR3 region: CASSLSETGPGYTF. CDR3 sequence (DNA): TGTGCCAGCAGCTTATCTGAAACAGGTCCTGGCTACACCTTC.

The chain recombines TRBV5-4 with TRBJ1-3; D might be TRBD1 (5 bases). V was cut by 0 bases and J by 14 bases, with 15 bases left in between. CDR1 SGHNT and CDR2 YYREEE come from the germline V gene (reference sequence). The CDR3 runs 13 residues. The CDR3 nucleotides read TGTGCCAGCAGCTTGGCGGATACCGGGACGTTATATTTT. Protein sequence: CASSLADTGTLYF.